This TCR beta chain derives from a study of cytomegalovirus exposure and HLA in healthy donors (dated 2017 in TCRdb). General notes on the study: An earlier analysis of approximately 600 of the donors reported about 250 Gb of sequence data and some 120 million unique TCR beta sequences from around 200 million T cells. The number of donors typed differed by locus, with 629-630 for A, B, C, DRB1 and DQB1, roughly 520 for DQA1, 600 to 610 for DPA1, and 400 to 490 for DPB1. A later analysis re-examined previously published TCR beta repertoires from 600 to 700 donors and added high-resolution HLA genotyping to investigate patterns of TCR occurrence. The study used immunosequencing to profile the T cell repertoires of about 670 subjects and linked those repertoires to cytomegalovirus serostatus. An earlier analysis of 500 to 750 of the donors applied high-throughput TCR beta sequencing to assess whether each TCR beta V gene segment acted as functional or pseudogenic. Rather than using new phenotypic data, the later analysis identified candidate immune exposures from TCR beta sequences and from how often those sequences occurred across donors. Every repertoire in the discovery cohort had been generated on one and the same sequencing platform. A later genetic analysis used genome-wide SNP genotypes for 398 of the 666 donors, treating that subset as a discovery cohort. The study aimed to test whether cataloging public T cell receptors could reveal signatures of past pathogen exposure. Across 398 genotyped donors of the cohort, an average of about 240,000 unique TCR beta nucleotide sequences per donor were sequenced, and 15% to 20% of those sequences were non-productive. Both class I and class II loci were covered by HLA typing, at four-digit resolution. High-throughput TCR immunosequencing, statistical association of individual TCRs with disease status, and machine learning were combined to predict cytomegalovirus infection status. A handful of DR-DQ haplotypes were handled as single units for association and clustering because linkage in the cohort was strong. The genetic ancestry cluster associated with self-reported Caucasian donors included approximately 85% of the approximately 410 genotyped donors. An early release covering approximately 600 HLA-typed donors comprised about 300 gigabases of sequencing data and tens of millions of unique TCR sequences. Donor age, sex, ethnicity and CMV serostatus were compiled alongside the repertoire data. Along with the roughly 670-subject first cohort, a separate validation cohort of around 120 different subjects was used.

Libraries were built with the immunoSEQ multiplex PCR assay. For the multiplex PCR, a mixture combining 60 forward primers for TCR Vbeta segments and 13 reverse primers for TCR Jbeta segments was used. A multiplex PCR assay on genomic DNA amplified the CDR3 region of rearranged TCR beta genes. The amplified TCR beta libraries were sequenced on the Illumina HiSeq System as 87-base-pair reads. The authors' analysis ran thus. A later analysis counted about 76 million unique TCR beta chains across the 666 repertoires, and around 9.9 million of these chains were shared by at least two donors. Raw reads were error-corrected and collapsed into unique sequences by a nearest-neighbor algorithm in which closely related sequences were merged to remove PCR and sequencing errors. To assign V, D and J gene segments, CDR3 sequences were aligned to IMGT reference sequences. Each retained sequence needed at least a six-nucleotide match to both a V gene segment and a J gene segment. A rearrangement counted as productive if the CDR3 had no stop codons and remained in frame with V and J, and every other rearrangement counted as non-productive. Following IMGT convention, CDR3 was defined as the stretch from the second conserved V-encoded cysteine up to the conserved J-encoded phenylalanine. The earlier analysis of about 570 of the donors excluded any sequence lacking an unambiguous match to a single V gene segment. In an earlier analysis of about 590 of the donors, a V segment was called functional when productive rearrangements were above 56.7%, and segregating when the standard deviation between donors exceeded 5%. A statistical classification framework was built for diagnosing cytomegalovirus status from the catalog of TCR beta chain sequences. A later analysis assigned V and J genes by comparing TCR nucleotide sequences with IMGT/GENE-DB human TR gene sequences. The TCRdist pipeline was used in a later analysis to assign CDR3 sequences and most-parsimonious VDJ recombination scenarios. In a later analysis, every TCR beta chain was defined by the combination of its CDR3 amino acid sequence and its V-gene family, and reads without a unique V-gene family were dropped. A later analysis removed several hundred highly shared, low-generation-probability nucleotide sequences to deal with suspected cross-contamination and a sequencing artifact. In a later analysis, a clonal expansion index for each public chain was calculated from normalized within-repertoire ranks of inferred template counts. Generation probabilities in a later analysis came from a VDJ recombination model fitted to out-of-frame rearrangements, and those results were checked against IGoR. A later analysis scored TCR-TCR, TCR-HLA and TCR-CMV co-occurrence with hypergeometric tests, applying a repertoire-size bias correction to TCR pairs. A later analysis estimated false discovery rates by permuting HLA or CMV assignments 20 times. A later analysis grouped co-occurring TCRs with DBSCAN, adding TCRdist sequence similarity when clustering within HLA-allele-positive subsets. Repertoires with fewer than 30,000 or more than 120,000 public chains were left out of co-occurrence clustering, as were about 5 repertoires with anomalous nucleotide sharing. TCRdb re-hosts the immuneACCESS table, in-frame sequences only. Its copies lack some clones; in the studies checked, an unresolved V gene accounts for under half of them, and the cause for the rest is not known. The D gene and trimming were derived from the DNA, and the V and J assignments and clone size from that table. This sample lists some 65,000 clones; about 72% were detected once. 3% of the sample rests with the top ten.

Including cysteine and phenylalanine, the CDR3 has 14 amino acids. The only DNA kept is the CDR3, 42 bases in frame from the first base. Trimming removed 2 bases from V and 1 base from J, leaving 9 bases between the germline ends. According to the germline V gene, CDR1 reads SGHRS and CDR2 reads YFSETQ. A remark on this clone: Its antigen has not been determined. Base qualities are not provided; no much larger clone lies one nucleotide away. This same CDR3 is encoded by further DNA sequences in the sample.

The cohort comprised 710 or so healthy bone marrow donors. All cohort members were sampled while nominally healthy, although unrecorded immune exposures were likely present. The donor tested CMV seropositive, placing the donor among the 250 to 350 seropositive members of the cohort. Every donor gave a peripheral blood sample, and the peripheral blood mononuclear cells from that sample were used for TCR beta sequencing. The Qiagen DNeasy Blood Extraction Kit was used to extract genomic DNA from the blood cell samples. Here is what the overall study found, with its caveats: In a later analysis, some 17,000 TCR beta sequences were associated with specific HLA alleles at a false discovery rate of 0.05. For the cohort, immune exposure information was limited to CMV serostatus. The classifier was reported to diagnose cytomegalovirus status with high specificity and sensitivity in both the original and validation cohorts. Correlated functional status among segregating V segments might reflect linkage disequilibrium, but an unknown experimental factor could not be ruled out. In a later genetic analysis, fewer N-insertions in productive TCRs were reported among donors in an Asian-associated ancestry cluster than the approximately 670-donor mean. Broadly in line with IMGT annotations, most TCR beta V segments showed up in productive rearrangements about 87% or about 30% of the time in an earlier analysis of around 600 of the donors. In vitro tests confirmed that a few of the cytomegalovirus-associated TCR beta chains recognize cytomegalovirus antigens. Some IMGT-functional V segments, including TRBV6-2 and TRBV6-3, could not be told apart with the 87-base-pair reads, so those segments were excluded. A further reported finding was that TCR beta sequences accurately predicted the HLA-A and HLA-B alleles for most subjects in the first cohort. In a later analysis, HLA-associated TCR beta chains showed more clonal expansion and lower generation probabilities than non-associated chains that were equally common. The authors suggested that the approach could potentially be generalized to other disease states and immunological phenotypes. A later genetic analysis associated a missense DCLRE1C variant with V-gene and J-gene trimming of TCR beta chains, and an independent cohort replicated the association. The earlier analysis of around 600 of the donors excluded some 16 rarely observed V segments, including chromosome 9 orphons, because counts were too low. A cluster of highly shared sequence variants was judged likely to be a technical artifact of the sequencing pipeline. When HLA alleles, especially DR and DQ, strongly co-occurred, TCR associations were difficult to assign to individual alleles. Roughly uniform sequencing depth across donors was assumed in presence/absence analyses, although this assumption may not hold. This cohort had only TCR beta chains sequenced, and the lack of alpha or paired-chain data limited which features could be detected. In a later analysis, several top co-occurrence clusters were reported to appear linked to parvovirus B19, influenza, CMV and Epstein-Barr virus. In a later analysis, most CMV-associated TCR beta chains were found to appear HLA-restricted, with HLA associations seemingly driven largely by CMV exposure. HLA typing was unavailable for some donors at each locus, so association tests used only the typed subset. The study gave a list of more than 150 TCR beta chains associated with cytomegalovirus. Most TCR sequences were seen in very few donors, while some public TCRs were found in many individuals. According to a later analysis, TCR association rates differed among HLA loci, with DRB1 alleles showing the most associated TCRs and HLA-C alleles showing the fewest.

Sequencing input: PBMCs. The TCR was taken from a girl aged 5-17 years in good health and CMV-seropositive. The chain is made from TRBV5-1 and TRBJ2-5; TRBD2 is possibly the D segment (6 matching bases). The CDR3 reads CASSFGTVQETQYF. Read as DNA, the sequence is TGCGCCAGCAGCTTTGGGACTGTCCAAGAGACCCAGTACTTC.